The 27 T cell receptor beta chains listed next were all sequenced from one sample in a study of blood T cell repertoires in COVID-19. This table comes from immunoSEQ multiplex PCR, and its TCRdb copy is limited to in-frame clones, with some not included. The sample holds 95,000 to 150,000 clones; roughly 89% are singletons and the top ten take around 2.1%. Sequenced material: peripheral blood. The receptor source for this set is a woman between 45 and 65 years old with acute or convalescent COVID-19.

The chain is built from TRBV5-4 and TRBJ2-7, with D possibly matching TRBD2 (5 bases). V was trimmed by 6 bases and J by 1 base, leaving 14 bases between them. Germline V lookup: CDR1 SGHNT, CDR2 YYREEE (reference sequence). The CDR3 consists of 14 residues. This CDR3 reads CASNRGGSSYEQYF. CDR3 nucleotides: TGTGCCAGCAATCGAGGAGGTTCATCCTACGAGCAGTACTTC. The complete variable domain, with remaining parts taken from reference TRBV5-4 and TRBJ2-7, reads ETGVTQSPTHLIKTRGQQVTLRCSSQSGHNTVSWYQQALGQGPQFIFQYYREEENGRGNFPPRFSGLQFPNYSSELNVNALELDDSALYLCASNRGGSSYEQYFGPGTRLTVT.

The chain combines TRBV9 with TRBJ1-1, with D tentatively TRBD1 (5 bases). The ends were cut back, 0 bases at V and 7 bases at J, with 22 bases in the middle. CDR3 length equals 17 residues. From germline, CDR1 is SGDLS and CDR2 YYNGEE. CDR3 protein: CASSVVDSAWKLGEAFF. The CDR3 coding sequence is TGTGCCAGCAGCGTAGTAGACAGTGCCTGGAAATTAGGTGAAGCTTTCTTT.

The rearrangement links TRBV27 to TRBJ2-5; tentatively, D is TRBD2 (6 bases). Germline loops: CDR1 MNHEY, CDR2 SMNVEV (reference sequence). Between the trimmed V and J ends, which lost 3 bases and 5 bases, there was a span of 16 bases. This CDR3 has 15 amino acids. The chain's CDR3 is CASSFGGAGRETQYF. CDR3 coding DNA: TGTGCCAGCAGTTTTGGAGGGGCAGGAAGGGAGACCCAGTACTTC.

This clone has a handful of counts. The chain employs TRBV27 and TRBJ2-2, with TRBD2 matching 9 bases. The CDR3 runs to 18 residues. Per the germline V gene, CDR1 is MNHEY and CDR2 is SMNVEV (reference sequence). V lost 2 bases and J lost 7; bases outside the gene matches: 14. CDR3 nucleotides: TGTGCCAGCAGTTTAGACCCTGTTGGTAGCGGGAGACACGGGGAGCTGTTTTTT. Translating gives CASSLDPVGSGRHGELFF.

V and J are TRBV10-3 and TRBJ1-6, with 9 bases matching TRBD1. The CDR3 covers 14 residues. Looked up from germline, CDR1 is ENHRY and CDR2 is SYGVKD. Losses at the gene ends were 6 bases for V and 10 bases for J; bases not matched to a gene: 7. The CDR3, as DNA: TGTGCCATCAGCCAGACAGGGGGGCAATCACCCCTCCACTTT. It specifies CAISQTGGQSPLHF.

This clone was detected only once. Additional DNA sequences in this sample encode the identical CDR3. This chain connects TRBV6-5 to TRBJ1-2; TRBD1 aligns across 8 bases. Germline V gives CDR1 MNHEY, CDR2 SVGAGI. The CDR3 runs to 14 residues. With 5 bases clipped from V and 2 bases from J, the junction kept 4 bases outside the gene matches. The CDR3 nucleotides are TGTGCCAGCAGTCACCGACAGGGGAACTATGGCTACACCTTC. It specifies CASSHRQGNYGYTF.

The chain employs TRBV24-1 and TRBJ2-7; TRBD1 aligns across 11 bases. Germline-derived CDR1 and CDR2 are KGHDR and SFDVKD. The V gene end was trimmed by 5 bases and the J gene end by 2 bases; junction bases not matched to a gene: 4. CDR3 length: 15 residues. CDR3 in amino acids: CATSALDRGPYEQYF. For the CDR3, the DNA is TGTGCCACCAGTGCCTTGGACAGGGGGCCCTACGAGCAGTACTTC.

This chain uses TRBV28 with TRBJ1-2, with D possibly matching TRBD1 (5 bases). The length of the CDR3 is 14 residues. Germline CDR1 is MDHEN and CDR2 is SYDVKM. V gave up 9 bases and J gave up 8 bases, with 22 bases separating them. CDR3 bases: TGTGCCAGTTTCCTAACCGAGGGGCGGGGCGGCTACACCTTC. Amino acids: CASFLTEGRGGYTF.

This clone was counted between two and nine times. The chain carries TRBV2 and TRBJ2-4; weak D call: TRBD2 (7 bases). The CDR3 contains 14 residues. The germline V and J ends were trimmed by 7 bases and 7 bases, with 17 bases remaining between them. Germline loops: CDR1 SNHLY, CDR2 FYNNEI. The CDR3 DNA sequence: TGTGCCAGCATCCCTAGGGGGGGTGGGAACATTCAGTACTTC. This encodes CASIPRGGGNIQYF.

The J gene is TRBJ2-5, the V gene TRBV27, with D possibly matching TRBD1 (6 bases). V gave up 4 bases and J gave up 2 bases, with 11 bases separating them. CDR1 and CDR2 from the germline V gene are MNHEY and SMNVEV (reference sequence). This CDR3 is 14 amino acids long. The CDR3 is CASSSRQVQETQYF. The DNA of the CDR3 is TGTGCCAGCAGTTCTCGACAGGTACAAGAGACCCAGTACTTC.

This clone showed up just a few times. The chain has TRBV7-9 and TRBJ1-6, with D perhaps matching TRBD1 (6 bases). V lost 2 bases and J lost 8, with 7 bases in between. This CDR3 contains 13 residues. Germline V gene data show CDR1 as SEHNR and CDR2 as FQNEAQ (reference sequence). CDR3 in DNA: TGTGCCAGCAGCTTAAACAGGGATTCACCCCTCCACTTT. Protein sequence: CASSLNRDSPLHF.

This chain uses TRBV5-1 with TRBJ1-1; D call uncertain. Per the germline V gene, CDR1 is SGHRS and CDR2 is YFSETQ. Trimming removed 2 bases from V and 10 bases from J, with 12 bases in between. The CDR3 contains 12 residues. This chain's CDR3 is CASSFGGEGAFF. DNA of the CDR3: TGCGCCAGCAGCTTTGGCGGGGAGGGAGCTTTCTTT.

This chain connects TRBV3-1 (or the pseudogene TRBV3-2) to TRBJ2-7; the match to TRBD1 covers 7 bases. CDR3 length: 14 amino acids. With V trimmed by 4 bases and J by 3 bases, 6 bases remained unmatched. Looked up from germline, CDR1 is LGHDT and CDR2 is YNNKEL (reference sequence). The CDR3 nucleotides read TGTGCCAGCAGCCCCTGGGACAGAAGCTACGAGCAGTACTTC. Amino acid sequence: CASSPWDRSYEQYF.

The chain joins TRBV6-2 or TRBV6-3 to TRBJ1-3; 8 positions match TRBD1. V gave up 0 bases and J gave up 8 bases; unmatched junction bases: 6. CDR3 length: 15 residues. Germline V gene sequence: CDR1 MNHEY, CDR2 SVGEGT. The CDR3 sequence is CASSYSKGTGYTIYF. The DNA of the CDR3 is TGTGCCAGCAGTTACTCGAAAGGGACAGGATACACCATATATTTT.

The J gene is TRBJ1-1, the V gene TRBV6-2 or TRBV6-3, with TRBD1 identical over 8 bases. The V gene end was trimmed by 5 bases and the J gene end by 8 bases; junction bases not matched to a gene: 10. Germline lookup yields CDR1 MNHEY and CDR2 SVGEGT. The CDR3 consists of 14 residues. Here the CDR3 DNA reads TGTGCCAGCAGTCGCGGACAGGGTTCTATGGAAGCTTTCTTT. Its translation is CASSRGQGSMEAFF.

The rearrangement uses TRBV11-3 and TRBJ1-3; perhaps TRBD1 as D (6 bases). V was shortened by 1 base and J by 0 bases, with 7 bases between the two germline ends. Per germline, CDR1 SGHNT and CDR2 YENEEA. This CDR3 has 15 amino acids. CDR3 sequence reads: CASSLGQDSGNTIYF. CDR3 bases: TGTGCCAGCAGCTTAGGACAGGACTCTGGAAACACCATATATTTT.

The gene calls are TRBV11-3 and TRBJ2-3, with 7 positions matching TRBD2. The germline CDR1 and CDR2 sequences are SGHNT and YENEEA. V shed 4 bases and J 2 bases; nucleotides not matched to a gene: 6. This CDR3 comprises 15 residues. CDR3 protein: CASSWGGTDTDTQYF. CDR3 nucleotide sequence: TGTGCCAGCAGCTGGGGGGGGACCGACACAGATACGCAGTATTTT. The full variable domain, completed using reference TRBV11-3 and TRBJ2-3, is EAGVVQSPRYKIIEKKQPVAFWCNPISGHNTLYWYLQNLGQGPELLIRYENEEAVDDSQLPKDRFSAERLKGVDSTLKIQPAELGDSAVYLCASSWGGTDTDTQYFGPGTRLTVL.

The chain couples TRBV19 to TRBJ1-5; D not resolved. V was trimmed by 5 bases and J by 4 bases, leaving 15 bases between them. The CDR3 is 15 amino acids. Germline V gene lookup returns CDR1 LNHDA and CDR2 SQIVND (reference sequence). CDR3 amino acids: CASSPVGLVNQPQHF. Here the CDR3 DNA reads TGTGCCAGTAGTCCCGTCGGACTGGTTAATCAGCCCCAGCATTTT.

The chain couples TRBV24-1 to TRBJ2-1; 8 positions agree with TRBD2. The ends lost 0 bases at V and 2 bases at J; junction bases unmatched: 8. In germline, CDR1 is KGHDR, CDR2 SFDVKD. The CDR3 length is 18 residues. CDR3 coding DNA: TGTGCCACCAGTGATTTGCCCGGCGGGGGGAGGGCCTACAATGAGCAGTTCTTC. Residues: CATSDLPGGGRAYNEQFF.

The J gene is TRBJ1-2, the V gene TRBV6-5; D call uncertain. V was shortened by 8 bases and J by 6 bases, with 22 bases between the two germline ends. Germline V CDR1 and CDR2: MNHEY, SVGAGI. The CDR3 is 15 residues long. The CDR3 DNA is TGTGCCAGCGCCCTCCCAAAGGCAGGCTGGGATGGCTACACCTTC. Its protein product is CASALPKAGWDGYTF.

This clone appeared once. This chain's CDR3 is CASSKGHSSGANVLTF. The CDR3 DNA sequence: TGTGCCAGCAGTAAAGGACACAGCTCTGGGGCCAACGTCCTGACTTTC. The V call is TRBV27, the J call TRBJ2-6; a possible D gene is TRBD1 (5 bases). Germline CDR1 MNHEY, CDR2 SMNVEV (reference sequence). Deletions cut 5 bases from V and 0 bases from J, with 11 bases between. This CDR3 has 16 amino acids.

Only a few counts were recorded for this clone. The rearrangement links TRBV3-1 (or the pseudogene TRBV3-2) to TRBJ1-1, with 9 bases matching TRBD1. This CDR3 comprises 16 residues. V gave up 1 base and J gave up 5 bases; unmatched junction bases: 8. Germline V gene data show CDR1 as LGHDT and CDR2 as YNNKEL (reference sequence). The CDR3 DNA reads TGTGCCAGCAGCCAAGCCCCGGGACAGGGATATACTGAAGCTTTCTTT. It specifies CASSQAPGQGYTEAFF.

CDR3 nucleotides: TGTGCCTGGAGTCAGACAGGGAACTATGGCTACACCTTC. The encoded protein is CAWSQTGNYGYTF. This sequence joins TRBV30 and TRBJ1-2, with 7 bases aligning to TRBD1. Germline trimming cut 2 bases from V and 2 bases from J; bases unmatched to any gene: 2. The CDR3 is 13 residues long. The V gene's germline CDR1 is GTSNPN and CDR2 SVGIG (reference sequence).

This chain joins TRBV14 and TRBJ2-7; D perhaps matches TRBD1 (6 bases). CDR1 and CDR2 (germline): SGHDN, FVKESK. The V and J ends lost 5 bases and 4 bases respectively, with 18 bases between them. This CDR3 is built from 15 residues. The CDR3 nucleotides are TGTGCCAGCAGCACACACCGAGGGACACCATACGAGCAGTACTTC. Protein: CASSTHRGTPYEQYF.

The chain employs TRBV5-4 and TRBJ1-2; D gene unclear. CDR1 and CDR2 from the germline V gene are SGHNT and YYREEE (reference sequence). The CDR3 length is 15 residues. With 3 bases removed from V and 4 bases from J, the gap between germline ends came to 16 bases. CDR3 in amino acids: CASSSQSGFSYGYTF. The CDR3 bases are TGTGCCAGCAGCTCACAATCAGGATTTTCCTATGGCTACACCTTC.

This clone was picked up one time. This chain links TRBV11-2 with TRBJ1-1; D perhaps matches TRBD1 (6 bases). The germline V and J ends were trimmed by 5 bases and 3 bases, with 13 bases remaining between them. This CDR3 has 14 amino acids. From germline, CDR1 is SGHAT and CDR2 FQNNGV. CDR3 nucleotides: TGTGCCAGCAGCCCCCAGGGGCCGGACACTGAAGCTTTCTTT. Its translation: CASSPQGPDTEAFF.

The chain links TRBV13 to TRBJ2-7; 11 bases fit TRBD2. J was trimmed by 8 bases and V by 2 bases; bases with no gene match: 5. The CDR3 totals 14 residues. Germline V gene data show CDR1 as PRHDT and CDR2 as FYEKMQ (reference sequence). CDR3 sequence (DNA): TGTGCCAGCAGCTTATTACTAGCGGGAGATCAGCAGTACTTC. Translated, it gives CASSLLLAGDQQYF.